These T cell receptor beta chains were read from a single sample in a study of T cell clones after liver transplantation. Assay used: immunoSEQ multiplex PCR; TCRdb lists only in-frame clones, some missing. The top ten hold around 13% of the sample, which has about 18,000 clones, approximately 88% seen once. The input for sequencing was CD8+ T cells from blood, taken before liver transplant. Source of these receptors: a human donor who received a liver transplant. Each CDR3 is given with its conserved first and last residue. Fields, in order: CDR3 DNA, CDR3 protein, J gene, clone size, D gene, V gene. A D gene is named only where the DNA matches it firmly. Where a row states a size, it is once, few, many or the class of an expanded clone; other rows omit it.

TGTGCCACTACGAACACAGGGTTGAGCACAGATACGCAGTATTTT,CATTNTGLSTDTQYF,TRBJ2-3,once,.,TRBV27
TGTGCCAGCAGCGTCGGACCAGCGAGGGGCGAGCAGTACTTC,CASSVGPARGEQYF,TRBJ2-7,.,.,TRBV9
TGTGCCAGCAGCTACCAAGGGGGGGGGTCTAGCAATCAGCCCCAGCATTTT,CASSYQGGGSSNQPQHF,TRBJ1-5,once,.,TRBV7-9
TGTGCCAGCAGCTTGCTCCAGTACACTGAAGCTTTCTTT,CASSLLQYTEAFF,TRBJ1-1,once,.,TRBV5-1
TGTGCCAGCAGCTTGGGCAGGACTTACGAGCAGTACTTC,CASSLGRTYEQYF,TRBJ2-7,few,.,TRBV13
TGCAGCGTCCCCGGGACAGGGATAAATGGCTACACCTTC,CSVPGTGINGYTF,TRBJ1-2,.,TRBD1,TRBV29-1
TGCGCCAGCAGCCAAGGTGGCAGGGTAACAGATACGCAGTATTTT,CASSQGGRVTDTQYF,TRBJ2-3,.,.,TRBV5-1
TGTGCCAGTAGTATAGGGACAGGGGGCGGTCAGCCCCAGCATTTT,CASSIGTGGGQPQHF,TRBJ1-5,.,TRBD1,TRBV19
TGTGCCAGCAGTTTAGGAAGGGTTGTGAACACCGGGGAGCTGTTTTTT,CASSLGRVVNTGELFF,TRBJ2-2,.,.,TRBV28
TGTGCCAGCGGGGGACAGCCGGGCGCAAGGGAAGCTTTCTTT,CASGGQPGAREAFF,TRBJ1-1,.,TRBD1,TRBV27
TGCGCCAGCAGCCTGGGACGGGAGAACAATGAGCAGTTCTTC,CASSLGRENNEQFF,TRBJ2-1,.,.,TRBV5-1
TGTGCCAGCAGCCCCACCCCGAATGAGCAGTTCTTC,CASSPTPNEQFF,TRBJ2-1,.,.,TRBV9
TGTGCCAGTAGTATAGATCACGGCGCCGGGGAGCTGTTTTTT,CASSIDHGAGELFF,TRBJ2-2,.,.,TRBV19
TGTGCCAGCAGCTTATTAGCGGGAGGGGACAATGAGCAGTTCTTC,CASSLLAGGDNEQFF,TRBJ2-1,.,TRBD2,TRBV7-9
TGTGCCAGCGTTTCCTTACGAGAAACAGGGGGAGGGGGCTACACCTTC,CASVSLRETGGGGYTF,TRBJ1-2,.,TRBD1,TRBV2
TGTGCCAGCAGTTTTTGGGCGGACGGGGGGTACGAGCAGTACTTC,CASSFWADGGYEQYF,TRBJ2-7,.,TRBD2,TRBV27
TGTGCCAGCAGTTTCCAGGGGTGGAGCTACGAGCAGTACTTC,CASSFQGWSYEQYF,TRBJ2-7,.,.,TRBV28